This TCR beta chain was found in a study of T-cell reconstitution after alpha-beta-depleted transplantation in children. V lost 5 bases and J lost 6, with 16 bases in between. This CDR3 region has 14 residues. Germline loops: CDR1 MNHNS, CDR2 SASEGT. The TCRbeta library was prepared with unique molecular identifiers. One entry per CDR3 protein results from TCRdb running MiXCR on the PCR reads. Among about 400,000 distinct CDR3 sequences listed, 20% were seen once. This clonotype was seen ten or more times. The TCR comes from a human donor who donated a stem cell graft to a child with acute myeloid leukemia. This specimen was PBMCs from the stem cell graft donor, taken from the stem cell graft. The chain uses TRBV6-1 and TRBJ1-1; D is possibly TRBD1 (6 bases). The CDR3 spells CASSTNRVGAEAFF. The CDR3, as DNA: TGTGCCAGCAGTACCAACAGGGTAGGGGCTGAAGCTTTCTTT.